Each of the 5 T cell receptor beta chains below was sequenced from the same sample in a study of cytomegalovirus exposure and HLA in healthy donors. Produced via immunoSEQ multiplex PCR; TCRdb's table is partial and in-frame only. The sample shows 90,000 to 130,000 clones, around nine tenths of them seen only once. The sample comprised PBMCs. Source of these receptors: a woman aged 25 to 39 in good health and CMV-seropositive.

The V gene is TRBV15, the J gene TRBJ1-2; no definite D call. The germline V gene encodes CDR1 LNHNV and CDR2 YYDKDF (reference sequence). V was trimmed by 5 bases and J by 2 bases, leaving 12 bases between them. The CDR3 consists of 14 residues. CDR3 sequence reads: CATSVRIGNYGYTF. In nucleotides, the CDR3 is TGTGCCACCAGCGTCAGGATTGGGAACTATGGCTACACCTTC.

The chain couples TRBV28 to TRBJ2-3; no reliable D call. CDR1 is MDHEN and CDR2 is SYDVKM in the germline V gene. V gave up 10 bases and J gave up 6 bases, with 11 bases separating them. This CDR3 comprises 11 residues. The CDR3 bases are TGTGCCAACTCCGAGAGCGATACGCAGTATTTT. Encoded protein: CANSESDTQYF. Full variable domain (outside the CDR3, taken from reference TRBV28 and TRBJ2-3): DVKVTQSSRYLVKRTGEKVFLECVQDMDHENMFWYRQDPGLGLRLIYFSYDVKMKEKGDIPEGYSVSREKKERFSLILESASTNQTSMYLCANSESDTQYFGPGTRLTVL.

V usage is TRBV2 and J usage is TRBJ2-1; D possibly corresponds to TRBD2 (5 bases). CDR3 length equals 17 residues. V lost 9 bases, J lost 0 bases, and 21 bases lay in between. CDR1 is SNHLY, CDR2 FYNNEI, per germline. CDR3 in amino acids: CASLRDGGRSSYNEQFF. The CDR3 coding sequence is TGTGCCAGTCTTAGAGATGGCGGGCGGAGCTCCTACAATGAGCAGTTCTTC.

The chain recombines TRBV6-5 with TRBJ2-1, with D possibly TRBD2 on 6 matching bases. The CDR3 loop spans 15 amino acids. Germline CDR1 MNHEY, CDR2 SVGAGI. Trimming took off 0 bases at V and 9 bases at J, with 15 bases between the two ends. The CDR3 loop is CASSYSVSSVGEQFF. CDR3 sequence (DNA): TGTGCCAGCAGTTACTCGGTTTCTAGCGTGGGTGAGCAGTTCTTC.

The chain employs TRBV6-6 and TRBJ2-7; 7 nucleotides match TRBD2. Per the germline V gene, CDR1 is MNHNY and CDR2 is SVGAGI (reference sequence). CDR3 size: 14 residues. Losses at the gene ends were 9 bases for V and 2 bases for J; bases not matched to a gene: 10. The CDR3: CASMGGLVPYEQYF. The CDR3 DNA reads as TGTGCCAGTATGGGAGGACTAGTCCCCTACGAGCAGTACTTC.